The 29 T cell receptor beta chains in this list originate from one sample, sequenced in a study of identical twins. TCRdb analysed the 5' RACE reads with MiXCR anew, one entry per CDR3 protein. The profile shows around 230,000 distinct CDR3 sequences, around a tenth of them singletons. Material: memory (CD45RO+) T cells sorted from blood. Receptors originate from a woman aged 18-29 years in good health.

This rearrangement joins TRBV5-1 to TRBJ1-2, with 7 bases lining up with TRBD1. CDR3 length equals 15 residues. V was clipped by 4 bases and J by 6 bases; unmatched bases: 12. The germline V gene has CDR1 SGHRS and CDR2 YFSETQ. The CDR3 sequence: CASSPGQEGPHGYTF. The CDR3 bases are TGCGCCAGCAGCCCTGGACAGGAGGGCCCCCATGGCTACACCTTC.

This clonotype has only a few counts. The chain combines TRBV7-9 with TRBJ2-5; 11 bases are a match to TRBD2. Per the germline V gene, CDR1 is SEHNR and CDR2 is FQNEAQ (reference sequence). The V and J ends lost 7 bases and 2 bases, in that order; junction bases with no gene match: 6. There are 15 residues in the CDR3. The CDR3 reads CASNHLAGGQETQYF. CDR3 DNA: TGTGCCAGCAACCATCTAGCGGGGGGTCAAGAGACCCAGTACTTC.

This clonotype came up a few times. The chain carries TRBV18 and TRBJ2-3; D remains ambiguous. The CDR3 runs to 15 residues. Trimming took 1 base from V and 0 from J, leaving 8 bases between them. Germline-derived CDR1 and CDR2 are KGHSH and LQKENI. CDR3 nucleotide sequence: TGTGCCAGCTCACCACGAGTAACTAGCACAGATACGCAGTATTTT. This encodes CASSPRVTSTDTQYF.

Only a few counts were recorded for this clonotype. In nucleotides, the CDR3 is TGCGCCAGCACCCCTCACGGGGCTGTGGAGACCCAGTACTTC. This gives the protein CASTPHGAVETQYF. The chain links TRBV5-1 to TRBJ2-5; TRBD1 or TRBD2 may be the D gene (5 bases each). The length of the CDR3 is 14 residues. The V gene lost 6 bases and the J gene lost 5 bases, with 17 bases spanning the gap. The germline gives CDR1 SGHRS, CDR2 YFSETQ.

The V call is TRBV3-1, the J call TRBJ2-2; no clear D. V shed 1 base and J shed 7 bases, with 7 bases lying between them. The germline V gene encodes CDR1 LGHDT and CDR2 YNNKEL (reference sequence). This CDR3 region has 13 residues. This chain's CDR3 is CASSQGLLGELFF. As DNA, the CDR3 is TGTGCCAGCAGCCAAGGCTTGCTCGGGGAGCTGTTTTTT.

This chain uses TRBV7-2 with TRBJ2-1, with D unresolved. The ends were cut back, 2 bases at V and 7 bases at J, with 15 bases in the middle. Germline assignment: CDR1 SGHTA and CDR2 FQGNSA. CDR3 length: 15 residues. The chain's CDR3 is CASSLRSSTRNEQFF. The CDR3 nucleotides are TGTGCCAGCAGCTTAAGATCCAGCACGAGGAATGAGCAGTTCTTC.

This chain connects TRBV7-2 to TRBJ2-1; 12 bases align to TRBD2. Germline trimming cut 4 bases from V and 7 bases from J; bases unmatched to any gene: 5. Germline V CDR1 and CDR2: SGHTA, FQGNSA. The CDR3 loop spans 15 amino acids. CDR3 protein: CASSSASGRANEQFF. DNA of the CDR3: TGTGCCAGCAGCTCCGCTAGCGGGAGGGCAAATGAGCAGTTCTTC.

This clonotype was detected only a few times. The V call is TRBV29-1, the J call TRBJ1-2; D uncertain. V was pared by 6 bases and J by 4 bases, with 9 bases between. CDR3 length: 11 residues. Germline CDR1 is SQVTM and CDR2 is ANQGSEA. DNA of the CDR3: TGCAGCGTGGCCGCGGGCTATGGCTACACCTTC. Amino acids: CSVAAGYGYTF.

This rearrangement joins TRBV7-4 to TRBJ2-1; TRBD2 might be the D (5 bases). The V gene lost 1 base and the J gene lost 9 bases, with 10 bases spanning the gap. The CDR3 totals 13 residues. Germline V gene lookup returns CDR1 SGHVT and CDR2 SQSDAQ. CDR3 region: CASSLVPGCEQFF. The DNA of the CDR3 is TGTGCCAGCAGCTTAGTACCGGGGTGTGAGCAGTTCTTC.

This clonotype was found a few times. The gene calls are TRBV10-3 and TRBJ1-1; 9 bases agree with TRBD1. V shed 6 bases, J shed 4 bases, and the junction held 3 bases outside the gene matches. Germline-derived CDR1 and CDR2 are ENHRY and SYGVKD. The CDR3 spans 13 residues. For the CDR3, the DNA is TGTGCCATCAGCTCGGACAGGGGCACTGAAGCTTTCTTT. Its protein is CAISSDRGTEAFF.

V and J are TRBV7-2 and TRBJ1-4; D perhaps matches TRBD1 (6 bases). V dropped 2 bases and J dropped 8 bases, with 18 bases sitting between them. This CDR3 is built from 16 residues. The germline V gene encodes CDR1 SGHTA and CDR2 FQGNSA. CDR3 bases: TGTGCCAGCAGCTTAAGCTTTGCGGCAGGGGACGAAAAACTGTTTTTT. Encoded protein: CASSLSFAAGDEKLFF.

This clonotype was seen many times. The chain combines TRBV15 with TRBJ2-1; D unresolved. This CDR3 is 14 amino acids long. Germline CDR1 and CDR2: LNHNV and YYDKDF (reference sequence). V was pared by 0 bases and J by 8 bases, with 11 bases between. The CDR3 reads CATSRDARTHEQFF. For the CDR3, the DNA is TGTGCCACCAGCAGAGATGCTCGGACCCATGAGCAGTTCTTC.

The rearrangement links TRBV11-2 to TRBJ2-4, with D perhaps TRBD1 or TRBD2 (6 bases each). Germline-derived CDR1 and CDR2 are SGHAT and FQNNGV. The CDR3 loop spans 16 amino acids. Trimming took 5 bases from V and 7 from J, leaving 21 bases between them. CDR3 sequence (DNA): TGTGCCAGCAGCCGAGCCACGGGGGCCGCCGAGAACATTCAGTACTTC. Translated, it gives CASSRATGAAENIQYF.

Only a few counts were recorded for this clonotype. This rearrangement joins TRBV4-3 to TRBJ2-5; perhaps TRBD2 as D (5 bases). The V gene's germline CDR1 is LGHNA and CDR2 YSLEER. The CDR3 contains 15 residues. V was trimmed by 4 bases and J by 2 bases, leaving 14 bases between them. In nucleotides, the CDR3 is TGCGCCAGCAGCCGCCGCCCGGGGTTACAAGAGACCCAGTACTTC. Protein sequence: CASSRRPGLQETQYF.

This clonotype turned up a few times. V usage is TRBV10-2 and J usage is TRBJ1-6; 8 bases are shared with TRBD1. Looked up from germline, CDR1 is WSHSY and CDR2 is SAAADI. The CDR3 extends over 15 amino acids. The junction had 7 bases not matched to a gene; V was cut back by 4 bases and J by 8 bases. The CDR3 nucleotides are TGCGCCAGCAGTGGGTGGACAGGGAAGGATTCACCCCTCCACTTT. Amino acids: CASSGWTGKDSPLHF.

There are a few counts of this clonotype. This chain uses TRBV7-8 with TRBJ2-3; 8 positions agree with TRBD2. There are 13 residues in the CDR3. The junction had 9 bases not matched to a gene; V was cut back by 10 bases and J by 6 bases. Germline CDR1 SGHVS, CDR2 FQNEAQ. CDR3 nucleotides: TGTGCCACCGAGCGGGGGAACACGGATACGCAGTATTTT. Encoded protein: CATERGNTDTQYF.

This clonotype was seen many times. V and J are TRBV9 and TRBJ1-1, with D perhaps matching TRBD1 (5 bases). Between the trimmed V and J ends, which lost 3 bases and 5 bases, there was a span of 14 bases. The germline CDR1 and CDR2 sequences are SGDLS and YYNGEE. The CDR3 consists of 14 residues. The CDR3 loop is CASSDKGFETEAFF. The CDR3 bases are TGTGCCAGCAGCGATAAGGGGTTCGAGACTGAAGCTTTCTTT.

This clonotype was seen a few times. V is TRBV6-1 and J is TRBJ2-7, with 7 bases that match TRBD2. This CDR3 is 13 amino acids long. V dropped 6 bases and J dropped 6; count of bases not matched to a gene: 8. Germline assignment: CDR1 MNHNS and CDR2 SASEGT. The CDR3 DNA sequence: TGTGCCAGCAGGCAGACTAGCAGGGTCGAGCAGTACTTC. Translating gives CASRQTSRVEQYF.

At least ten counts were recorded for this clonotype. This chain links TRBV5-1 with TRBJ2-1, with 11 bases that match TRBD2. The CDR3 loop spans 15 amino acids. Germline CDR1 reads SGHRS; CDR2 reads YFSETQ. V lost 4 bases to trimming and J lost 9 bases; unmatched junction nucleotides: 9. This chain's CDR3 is CASSRLDGTSGEQFF. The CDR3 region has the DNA TGCGCCAGCAGCCGCCTGGACGGGACTAGCGGTGAGCAGTTCTTC.

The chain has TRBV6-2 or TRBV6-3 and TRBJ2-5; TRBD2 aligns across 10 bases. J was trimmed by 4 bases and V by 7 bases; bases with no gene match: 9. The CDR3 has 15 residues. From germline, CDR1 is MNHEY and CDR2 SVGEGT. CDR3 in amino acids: CASTTYGTSAETQYF. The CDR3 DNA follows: TGTGCCAGCACTACCTACGGGACTAGCGCAGAGACCCAGTACTTC.

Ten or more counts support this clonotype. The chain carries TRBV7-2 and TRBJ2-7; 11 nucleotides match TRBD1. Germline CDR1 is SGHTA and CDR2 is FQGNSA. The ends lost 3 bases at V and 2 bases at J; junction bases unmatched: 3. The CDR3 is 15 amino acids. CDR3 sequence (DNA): TGTGCCAGCAGCTTTGGGACAGGGGGTACCTACGAGCAGTACTTC. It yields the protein CASSFGTGGTYEQYF.

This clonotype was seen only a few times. The CDR3 spells CASSQGPPGGELFF. The CDR3 coding sequence is TGCGCCAGCAGCCAAGGCCCCCCCGGCGGGGAGCTGTTTTTT. V and J are TRBV4-3 and TRBJ2-2, with D unclear. Germline CDR1 LGHNA, CDR2 YSLEER. The CDR3 extends over 14 amino acids. V lost 1 base and J 7 bases, leaving 10 bases between the germline ends.

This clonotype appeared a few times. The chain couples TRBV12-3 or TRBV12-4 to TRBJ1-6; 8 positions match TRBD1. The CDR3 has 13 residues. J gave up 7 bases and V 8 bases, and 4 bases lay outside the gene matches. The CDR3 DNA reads TGTGCCAGCGCCACAGGGGGGAATTCACCCCTCCACTTT. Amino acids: CASATGGNSPLHF.

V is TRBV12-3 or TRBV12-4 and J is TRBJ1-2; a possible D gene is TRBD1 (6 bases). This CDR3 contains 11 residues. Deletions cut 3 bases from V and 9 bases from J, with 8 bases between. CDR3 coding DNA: TGTGCCAGCAGTTTGACAGGAAGCTACACCTTC. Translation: CASSLTGSYTF.

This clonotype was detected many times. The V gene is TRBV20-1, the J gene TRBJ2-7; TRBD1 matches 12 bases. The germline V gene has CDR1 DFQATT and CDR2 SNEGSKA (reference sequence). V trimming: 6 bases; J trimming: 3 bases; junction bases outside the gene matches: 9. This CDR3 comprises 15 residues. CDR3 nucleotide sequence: TGCAGTGCCACCGGGACAGGGGGCTTAGGCTACGAGCAGTACTTC. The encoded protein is CSATGTGGLGYEQYF.

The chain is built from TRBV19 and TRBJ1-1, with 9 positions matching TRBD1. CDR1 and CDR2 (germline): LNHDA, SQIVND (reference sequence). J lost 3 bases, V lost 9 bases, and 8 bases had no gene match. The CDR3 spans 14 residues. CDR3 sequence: CASSRDRAHTEAFF. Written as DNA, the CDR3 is TGTGCCAGCTCTCGGGACAGGGCTCACACTGAAGCTTTCTTT. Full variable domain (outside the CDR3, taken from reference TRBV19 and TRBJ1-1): DGGITQSPKYLFRKEGQNVTLSCEQNLNHDAMYWYRQDPGQGLRLIYYSQIVNDFQKGDIAEGYSVSREKKESFPLTVTSAQKNPTAFYLCASSRDRAHTEAFFGQGTRLTVV.

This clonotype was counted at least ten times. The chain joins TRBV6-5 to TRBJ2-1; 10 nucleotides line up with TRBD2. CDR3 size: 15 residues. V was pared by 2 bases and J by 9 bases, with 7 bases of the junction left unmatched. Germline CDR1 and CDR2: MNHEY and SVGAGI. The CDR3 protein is CASSYSPSGGREQFF. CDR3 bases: TGTGCCAGCAGTTACAGTCCTAGCGGGGGACGTGAGCAGTTCTTC.

In DNA form, the CDR3 reads TGTGCCAGCTGCCTTGAAGCGGGAGCAACGGATACGCAGTATTTT. Its translation: CASCLEAGATDTQYF. The chain is built from TRBV3-1 and TRBJ2-3; TRBD2 agrees at 8 bases. With V trimmed by 8 bases and J by 6 bases, 13 bases remained unmatched. Germline values: CDR1 LGHDT, CDR2 YNNKEL (reference sequence). The CDR3 sequence is 15 residues long.

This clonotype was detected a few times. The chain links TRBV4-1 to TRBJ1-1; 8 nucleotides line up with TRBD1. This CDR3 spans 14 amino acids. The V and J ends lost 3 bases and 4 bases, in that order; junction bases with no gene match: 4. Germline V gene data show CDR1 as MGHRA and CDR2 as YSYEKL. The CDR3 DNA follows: TGCGCCAGCAGCCAGGTCACAGGGGGCACTGAAGCTTTCTTT. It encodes CASSQVTGGTEAFF.